This TCR beta chain emerged from a study of regulatory T cells in long-lasting Graves disease. Noted time point: newly diagnosed GD, antithyroid drugs for less than 3 months. Generation of the TCR library employed RNA extracted from PBMCs. The V gene's germline CDR1 is SGHDT and CDR2 YYEEEE. The V gene end was trimmed by 2 bases and the J gene end by 5 bases; junction bases not matched to a gene: 6. The CDR3 runs 14 residues. iRepertoire HTBI primers and Arm-PCR of CDR3 regions built TCR beta libraries. In the original workflow: From all samples, identification returned 14 TRBJ and 60 or so TRBV segments. Each CDR3 protein is one row after TCRdb ran MiXCR on the multiplex PCR reads. TCRdb's processing, not the authors', yielded these V and J calls. There are 400,000 to 550,000 distinct CDR3 sequences in the sample; about a sixth occur only once, and 23% lies in the top ten. These data also featured in a second study, about T cells in Graves' hyperthyroidism and ophthalmopathy.

This TCR was sampled from a woman younger than 35 with Graves disease. The sequences come from peripheral blood mononuclear cells (PBMCs), collected at new diagnosis, from a patient treated with antithyroid drugs. This chain links TRBV5-6 with TRBJ1-1, with 7 bases matching TRBD1. CDR3 in DNA: TGTGCCAGCAGCTTTCAGGGGGACGCTACTGAAGCTTTCTTT. Its protein product is CASSFQGDATEAFF.